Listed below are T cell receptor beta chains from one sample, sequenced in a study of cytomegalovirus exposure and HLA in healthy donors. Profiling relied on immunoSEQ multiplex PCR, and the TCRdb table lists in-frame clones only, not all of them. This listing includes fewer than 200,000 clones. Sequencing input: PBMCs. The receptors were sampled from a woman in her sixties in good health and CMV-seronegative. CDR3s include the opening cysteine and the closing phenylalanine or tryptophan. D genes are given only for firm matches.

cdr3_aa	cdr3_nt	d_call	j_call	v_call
CASSLGGTGGKFTEAFF	TGCGCCAGCAGCTTGGGGGGGACAGGGGGCAAGTTCACTGAAGCTTTCTTT	TRBD1	TRBJ1-1	TRBV5-1
CASSLTSNEQFF	TGTGCCAGCAGCTTAACTAGCAATGAGCAGTTCTTC	.	TRBJ2-1	TRBV7-3
CASSLESRRPQHF	TGTGCCAGCAGCTTAGAGTCCCGTAGGCCCCAGCATTTT	.	TRBJ1-5	TRBV7-9
CASSLVVRVDTGELFF	TGCGCCAGCAGCTTGGTTGTCAGGGTTGACACCGGGGAGCTGTTTTTT	.	TRBJ2-2	TRBV5-1
CASRITSGSLLGTYEQYF	TGTGCCAGCAGAATTACTAGCGGGAGCCTCTTGGGGACATACGAGCAGTACTTC	TRBD2	TRBJ2-7	TRBV2
CASNRDRVSEQYF	TGTGCCAGTAACCGGGACAGGGTCTCCGAGCAGTACTTC	TRBD1	TRBJ2-7	TRBV2
CASSSFPGQASNEKLFF	TGCGCCAGCAGCTCTTTCCCGGGACAGGCCTCAAATGAAAAACTGTTTTTT	TRBD1	TRBJ1-4	TRBV5-1
CASSCGADRVTYEQYF	TGCGCCAGCAGTTGCGGGGCTGACAGGGTAACCTACGAGCAGTACTTC	.	TRBJ2-7	TRBV23-1
CASSSSGGAEETQYF	TGTGCCAGCAGCTCTAGCGGGGGGGCCGAAGAGACCCAGTACTTC	TRBD2	TRBJ2-5	TRBV9
CASSKRQANYGYTF	TGTGCCAGCAGTAAGAGACAAGCTAACTATGGCTACACCTTC	.	TRBJ1-2	TRBV25-1
CASSSGQNSGNTIYF	TGTGCCAGCAGCTCCGGACAGAACTCTGGAAACACCATATATTTT	.	TRBJ1-3	TRBV7-9
CASRPRSATDTQYF	TGTGCCAGCAGGCCACGGAGTGCTACAGATACGCAGTATTTT	.	TRBJ2-3	TRBV2
CSVEPTGGIDTQYF	TGCAGCGTTGAGCCGACAGGGGGAATAGATACGCAGTATTTT	TRBD1	TRBJ2-3	TRBV29-1
CASTLERGTEAFF	TGTGCCAGCACCTTAGAACGGGGCACTGAAGCTTTCTTT	.	TRBJ1-1	TRBV7-2
CAWSPGEKLFF	TGTGCCTGGAGTCCAGGTGAAAAACTGTTTTTT	.	TRBJ1-4	TRBV30
CASSSPVGGSNEQYF	TGTGCCAGCAGCTCCCCGGTGGGGGGAAGTAACGAGCAGTACTTC	.	TRBJ2-7	TRBV5-4
CASSASGSSYGYTF	TGTGCCAGCAGCGCCAGCGGCTCCTCATATGGCTACACCTTC	.	TRBJ1-2	TRBV9
CASLYGRAYNEQFF	TGTGCCAGCCTCTACGGGAGAGCCTACAATGAGCAGTTCTTC	.	TRBJ2-1	TRBV6-5